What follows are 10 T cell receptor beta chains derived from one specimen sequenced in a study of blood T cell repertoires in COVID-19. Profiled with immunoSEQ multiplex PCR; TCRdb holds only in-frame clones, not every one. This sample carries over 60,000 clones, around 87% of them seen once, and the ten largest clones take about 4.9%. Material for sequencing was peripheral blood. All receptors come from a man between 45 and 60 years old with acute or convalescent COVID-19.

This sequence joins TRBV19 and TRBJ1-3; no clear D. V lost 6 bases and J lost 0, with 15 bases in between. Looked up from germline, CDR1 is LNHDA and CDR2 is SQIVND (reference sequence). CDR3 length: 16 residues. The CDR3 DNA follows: TGTGCCAGTAGCGATTGGACTGTCAGCTCTGGAAACACCATATATTTT. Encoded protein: CASSDWTVSSGNTIYF.

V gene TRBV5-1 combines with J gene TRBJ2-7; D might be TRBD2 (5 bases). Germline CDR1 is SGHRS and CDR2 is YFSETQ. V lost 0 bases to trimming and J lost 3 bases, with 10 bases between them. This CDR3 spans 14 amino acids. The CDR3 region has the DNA TGCGCCAGCAGCTTGGTTGGAGGAGTCTACGAGCAGTACTTC. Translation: CASSLVGGVYEQYF.

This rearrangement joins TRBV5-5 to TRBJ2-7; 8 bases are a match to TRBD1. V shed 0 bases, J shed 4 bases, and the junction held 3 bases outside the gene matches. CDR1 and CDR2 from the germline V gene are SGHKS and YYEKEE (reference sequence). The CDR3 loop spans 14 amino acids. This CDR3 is CASSLGGTGYEQYF. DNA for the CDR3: TGTGCCAGCAGCTTGGGCGGGACAGGTTACGAGCAGTACTTC.

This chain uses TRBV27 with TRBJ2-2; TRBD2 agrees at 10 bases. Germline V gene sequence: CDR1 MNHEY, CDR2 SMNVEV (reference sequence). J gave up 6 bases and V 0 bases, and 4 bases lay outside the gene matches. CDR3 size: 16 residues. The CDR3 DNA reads TGTGCCAGCAGTTTATCGTTTAGCGGGGGGTCCGGGGAGCTGTTTTTT. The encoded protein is CASSLSFSGGSGELFF.

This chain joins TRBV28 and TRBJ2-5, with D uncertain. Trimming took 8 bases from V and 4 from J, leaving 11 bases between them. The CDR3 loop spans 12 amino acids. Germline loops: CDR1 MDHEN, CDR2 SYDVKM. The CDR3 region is CASAPTRETQYF. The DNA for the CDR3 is TGTGCCAGCGCCCCGACAAGAGAGACCCAGTACTTC.

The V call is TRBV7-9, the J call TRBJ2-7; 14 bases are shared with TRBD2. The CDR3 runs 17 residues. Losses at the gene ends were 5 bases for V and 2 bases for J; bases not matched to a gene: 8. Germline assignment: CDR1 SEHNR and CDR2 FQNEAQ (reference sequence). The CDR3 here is CASSEGTSGSRAYEQYF. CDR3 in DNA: TGTGCCAGCAGCGAAGGGACTAGCGGGAGTAGGGCCTACGAGCAGTACTTC. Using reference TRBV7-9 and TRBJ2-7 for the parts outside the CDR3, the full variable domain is DTGVSQNPRHKITKRGQNVTFRCDPISEHNRLYWYRQTLGQGPEFLTYFQNEAQLEKSRLLSDRFSAERPKGSFSTLEIQRTEQGDSAMYLCASSEGTSGSRAYEQYFGPGTRLTVT.

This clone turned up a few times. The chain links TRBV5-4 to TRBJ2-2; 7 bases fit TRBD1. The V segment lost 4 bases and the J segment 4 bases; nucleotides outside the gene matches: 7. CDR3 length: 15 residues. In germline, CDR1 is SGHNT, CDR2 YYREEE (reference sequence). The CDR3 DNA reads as TGTGCCAGCAGCCTACAGGGGCTAGGCACCGGGGAGCTGTTTTTT. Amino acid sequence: CASSLQGLGTGELFF. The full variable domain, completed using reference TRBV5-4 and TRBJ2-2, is ETGVTQSPTHLIKTRGQQVTLRCSSQSGHNTVSWYQQALGQGPQFIFQYYREEENGRGNFPPRFSGLQFPNYSSELNVNALELDDSALYLCASSLQGLGTGELFFGEGSRLTVL.

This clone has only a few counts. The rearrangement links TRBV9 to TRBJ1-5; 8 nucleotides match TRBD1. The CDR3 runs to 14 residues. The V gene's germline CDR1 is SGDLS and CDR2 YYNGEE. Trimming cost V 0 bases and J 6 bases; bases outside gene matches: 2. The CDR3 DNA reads TGTGCCAGCAGCGTAGCAGGGGGCGGTCAGCCCCAGCATTTT. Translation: CASSVAGGGQPQHF.

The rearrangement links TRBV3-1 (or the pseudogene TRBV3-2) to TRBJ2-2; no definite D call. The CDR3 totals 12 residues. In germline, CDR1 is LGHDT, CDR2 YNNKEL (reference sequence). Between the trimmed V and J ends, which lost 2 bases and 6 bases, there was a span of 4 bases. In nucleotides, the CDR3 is TGTGCCAGCAGCCAACGTCCCGGGGAGCTGTTTTTT. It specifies CASSQRPGELFF.

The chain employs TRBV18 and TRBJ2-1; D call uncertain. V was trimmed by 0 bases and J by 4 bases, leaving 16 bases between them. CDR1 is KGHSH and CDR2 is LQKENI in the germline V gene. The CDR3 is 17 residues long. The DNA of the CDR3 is TGTGCCAGCTCACCACCGATAACCGAAATGAGGTACAATGAGCAGTTCTTC. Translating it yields CASSPPITEMRYNEQFF.